This TCR beta chain was documented in a study of blood T cell repertoires in COVID-19. Across the study: Both acute and convalescent COVID-19 samples were obtained from the United States, Italy and Spain. Nucleic acid was either cDNA or gDNA, and it came from T cells, B-cell-depleted T cells, or PBMCs.

The germline CDR1 and CDR2 sequences are SGHRS and YFSETQ. CDR3 length equals 15 residues. Trimming cost V 1 base and J 6 bases, with 15 bases left between them. Original handling: Reference gene primer amplification gave nucleated cell count estimates. This table comes from immunoSEQ multiplex PCR, and its TCRdb copy is limited to in-frame clones, with some not included. That table furnishes V, J and clone size, whereas the DNA furnished D and trimming. This table holds approximately 80,000 clones, about 88% found once. The chain is built from TRBV5-1 and TRBJ2-3, with D possibly matching TRBD1 (6 bases). The sequenced material came from peripheral blood. The TCR originated in a human donor in a cohort sampled during active COVID-19. The CDR3 loop reads CASSLIRGATDTQYF. CDR3 in DNA: TGCGCCAGCAGCTTGATCAGGGGAGCTACCGATACGCAGTATTTT.